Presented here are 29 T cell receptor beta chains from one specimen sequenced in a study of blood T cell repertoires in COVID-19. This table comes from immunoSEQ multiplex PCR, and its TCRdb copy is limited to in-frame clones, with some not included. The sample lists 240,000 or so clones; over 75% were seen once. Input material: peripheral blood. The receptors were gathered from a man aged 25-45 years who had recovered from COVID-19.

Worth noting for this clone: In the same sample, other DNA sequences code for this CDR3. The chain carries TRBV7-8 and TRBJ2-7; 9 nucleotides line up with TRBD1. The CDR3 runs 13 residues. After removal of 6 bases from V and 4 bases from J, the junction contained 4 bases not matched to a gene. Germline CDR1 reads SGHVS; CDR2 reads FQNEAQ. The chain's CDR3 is CASSSDRGYEQYF. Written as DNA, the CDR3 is TGTGCCAGCAGTTCCGACAGGGGGTACGAGCAGTACTTC.

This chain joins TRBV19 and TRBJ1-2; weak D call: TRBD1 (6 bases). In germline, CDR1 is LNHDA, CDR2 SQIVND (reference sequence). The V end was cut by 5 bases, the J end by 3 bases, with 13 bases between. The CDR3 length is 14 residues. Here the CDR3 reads CASSEQGMDYGYTF. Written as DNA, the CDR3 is TGTGCCAGTAGTGAACAGGGTATGGACTATGGCTACACCTTC.

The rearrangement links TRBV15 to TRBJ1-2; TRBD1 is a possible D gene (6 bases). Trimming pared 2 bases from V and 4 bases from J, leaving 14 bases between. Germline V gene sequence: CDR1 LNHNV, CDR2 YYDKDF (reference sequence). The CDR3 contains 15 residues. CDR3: CATSRPEQGAYGYTF. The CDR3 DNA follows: TGTGCCACCAGCAGACCTGAACAGGGCGCCTATGGCTACACCTTC.

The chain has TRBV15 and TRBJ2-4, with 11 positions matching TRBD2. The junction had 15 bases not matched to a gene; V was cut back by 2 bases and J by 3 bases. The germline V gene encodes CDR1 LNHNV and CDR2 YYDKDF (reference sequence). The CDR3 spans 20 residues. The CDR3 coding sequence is TGTGCCACCAGCAGACCCCGGTGGACTAGCGGGCCGTATTTCAAAAACATTCAGTACTTC. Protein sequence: CATSRPRWTSGPYFKNIQYF.

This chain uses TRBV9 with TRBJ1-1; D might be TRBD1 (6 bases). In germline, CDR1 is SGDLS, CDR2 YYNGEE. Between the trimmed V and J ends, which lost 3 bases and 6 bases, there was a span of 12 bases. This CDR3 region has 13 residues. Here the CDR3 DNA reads TGTGCCAGCAGCGGCCGGGACAACCCTGAAGCTTTCTTT. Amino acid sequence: CASSGRDNPEAFF.

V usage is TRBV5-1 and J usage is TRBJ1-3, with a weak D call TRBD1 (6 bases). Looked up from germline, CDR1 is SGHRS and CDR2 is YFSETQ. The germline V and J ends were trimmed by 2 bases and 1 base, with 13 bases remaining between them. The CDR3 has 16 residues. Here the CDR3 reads CASSFNRVGSGNTIYF. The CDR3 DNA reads TGCGCCAGCAGCTTCAACAGGGTTGGGTCTGGAAACACCATATATTTT. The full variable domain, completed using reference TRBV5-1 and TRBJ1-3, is KAGVTQTPRYLIKTRGQQVTLSCSPISGHRSVSWYQQTPGQGLQFLFEYFSETQRNKGNFPGRFSGRQFSNSRSEMNVSTLELGDSALYLCASSFNRVGSGNTIYFGEGSWLTVV.

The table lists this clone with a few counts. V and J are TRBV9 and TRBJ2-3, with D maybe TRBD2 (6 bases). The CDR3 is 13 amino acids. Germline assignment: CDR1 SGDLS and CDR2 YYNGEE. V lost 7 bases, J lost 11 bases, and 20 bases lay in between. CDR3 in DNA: TGTGCCAGCCAACAACCGGTCGGGGGAGTGCAGTATTTT. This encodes CASQQPVGGVQYF. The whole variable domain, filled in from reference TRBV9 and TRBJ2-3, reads DSGVTQTPKHLITATGQRVTLRCSPRSGDLSVYWYQQSLDQGLQFLIQYYNGEERAKGNILERFSAQQFPDLHSELNLSSLELGDSALYFCASQQPVGGVQYFGPGTRLTVL.

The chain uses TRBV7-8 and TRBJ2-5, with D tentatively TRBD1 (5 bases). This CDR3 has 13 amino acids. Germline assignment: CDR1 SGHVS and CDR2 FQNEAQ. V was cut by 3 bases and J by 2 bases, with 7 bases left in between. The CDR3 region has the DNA TGTGCCAGCAGCTTCCAGGGTCAAGAGACCCAGTACTTC. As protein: CASSFQGQETQYF.

This CDR3 is CASSTSLASEQYF. In DNA, the CDR3 is TGTGCCAGTAGTACCTCACTTGCTAGCGAGCAGTACTTC. The chain carries TRBV19 and TRBJ2-7; D ambiguous. Germline assignment: CDR1 LNHDA and CDR2 SQIVND (reference sequence). The V gene lost 4 bases and the J gene lost 6 bases, with 13 bases spanning the gap. This CDR3 has 13 residues.

CDR3 DNA sequence: TGTGCCAGCAGCTTAGGCGAGAACTATAATTCACCCCTCCACTTT. It specifies CASSLGENYNSPLHF. V usage is TRBV7-9 and J usage is TRBJ1-6; D call uncertain. Germline values: CDR1 SEHNR, CDR2 FQNEAQ (reference sequence). V shed 1 base and J shed 3 bases, with 7 bases lying between them. There are 15 residues in the CDR3.

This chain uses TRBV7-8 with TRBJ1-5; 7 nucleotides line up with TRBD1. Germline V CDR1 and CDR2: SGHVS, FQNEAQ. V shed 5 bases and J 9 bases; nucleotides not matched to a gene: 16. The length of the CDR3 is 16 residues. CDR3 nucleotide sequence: TGTGCCAGCAGCCCTCGACCGGGACAGATTATGGGGCCCCAGCATTTT. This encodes CASSPRPGQIMGPQHF. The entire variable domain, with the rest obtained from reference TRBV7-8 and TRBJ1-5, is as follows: GAGVSQSPRYKVAKRGQDVALRCDPISGHVSLFWYQQALGQGPEFLTYFQNEAQLDKSGLPSDRFFAERPEGSVSTLKIQRTQQEDSAVYLCASSPRPGQIMGPQHFGDGTRLSIL.

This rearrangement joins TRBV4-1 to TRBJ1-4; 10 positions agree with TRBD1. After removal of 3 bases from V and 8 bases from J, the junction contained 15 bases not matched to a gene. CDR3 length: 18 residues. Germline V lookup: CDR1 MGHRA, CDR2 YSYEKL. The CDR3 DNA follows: TGCGCCAGCAGCCACTCCAGCCAGATCCGGGACAGGGGCGAAAAACTGTTTTTT. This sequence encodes CASSHSSQIRDRGEKLFF.

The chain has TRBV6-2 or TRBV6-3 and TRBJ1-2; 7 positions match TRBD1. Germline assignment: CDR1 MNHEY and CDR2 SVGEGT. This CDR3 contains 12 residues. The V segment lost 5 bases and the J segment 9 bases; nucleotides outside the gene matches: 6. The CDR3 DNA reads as TGTGCCAGCAGTACAGGGGTGAGGAGCTACACCTTC. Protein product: CASSTGVRSYTF.

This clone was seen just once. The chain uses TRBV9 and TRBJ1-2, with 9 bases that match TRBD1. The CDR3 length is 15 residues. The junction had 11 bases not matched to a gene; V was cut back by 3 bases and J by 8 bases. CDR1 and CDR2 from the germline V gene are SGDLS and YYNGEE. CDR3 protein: CASSEDPGQGRGYTF. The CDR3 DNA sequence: TGTGCCAGCAGCGAGGACCCGGGACAGGGACGCGGCTACACCTTC.

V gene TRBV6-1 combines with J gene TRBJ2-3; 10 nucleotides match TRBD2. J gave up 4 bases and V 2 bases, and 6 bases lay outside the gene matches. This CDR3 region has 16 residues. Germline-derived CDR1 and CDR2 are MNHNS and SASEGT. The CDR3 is CASSERSGGAADTQYF. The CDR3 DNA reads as TGTGCCAGCAGTGAACGAAGCGGGGGGGCGGCAGATACGCAGTATTTT.

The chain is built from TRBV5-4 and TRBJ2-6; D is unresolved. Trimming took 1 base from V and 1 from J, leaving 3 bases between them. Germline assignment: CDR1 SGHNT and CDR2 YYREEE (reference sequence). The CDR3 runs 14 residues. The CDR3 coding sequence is TGTGCCAGCAGCTTGCTTTCTGGGGCCAACGTCCTGACTTTC. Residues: CASSLLSGANVLTF.

The CDR3 reads CASSFEGDEKLFF. CDR3 DNA sequence: TGTGCCAGCAGTTTTGAGGGGGATGAAAAACTGTTTTTT. The J gene is TRBJ1-4, the V gene TRBV12-3 or TRBV12-4; perhaps TRBD1 as D (6 bases). Trimming cost V 3 bases and J 6 bases, with 8 bases left between them. The CDR3 covers 13 residues.

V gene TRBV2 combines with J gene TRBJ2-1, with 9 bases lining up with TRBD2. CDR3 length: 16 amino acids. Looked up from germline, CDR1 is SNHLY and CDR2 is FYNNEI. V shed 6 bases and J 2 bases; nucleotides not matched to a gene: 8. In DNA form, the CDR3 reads TGTGCCAGCAGCCCCAGGGGCGGGGGGGCCTACAATGAGCAGTTCTTC. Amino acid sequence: CASSPRGGGAYNEQFF.

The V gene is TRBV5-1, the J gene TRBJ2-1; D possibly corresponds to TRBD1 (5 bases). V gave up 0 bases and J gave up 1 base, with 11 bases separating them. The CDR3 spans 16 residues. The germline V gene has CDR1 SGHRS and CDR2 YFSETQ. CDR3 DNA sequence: TGCGCCAGCAGCTTGGCGGGCAGGGTTTCCTACAATGAGCAGTTCTTC. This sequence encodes CASSLAGRVSYNEQFF.

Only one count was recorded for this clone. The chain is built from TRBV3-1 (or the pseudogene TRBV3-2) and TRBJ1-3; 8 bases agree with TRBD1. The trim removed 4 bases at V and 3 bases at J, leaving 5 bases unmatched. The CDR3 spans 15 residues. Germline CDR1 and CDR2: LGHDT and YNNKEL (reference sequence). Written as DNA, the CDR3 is TGTGCCAGCAGCCCGGACAGGGAAATTGGAAACACCATATATTTT. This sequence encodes CASSPDREIGNTIYF.

The CDR3 is CASRTSPAGSNQPQHF. The CDR3, as DNA: TGTGCCAGCAGGACCTCACCGGCCGGGAGCAATCAGCCCCAGCATTTT. The chain has TRBV2 and TRBJ1-5; no reliable D call. CDR3 size: 16 residues. The V and J ends lost 6 bases and 1 base respectively, with 16 bases between them. Germline assignment: CDR1 SNHLY and CDR2 FYNNEI.

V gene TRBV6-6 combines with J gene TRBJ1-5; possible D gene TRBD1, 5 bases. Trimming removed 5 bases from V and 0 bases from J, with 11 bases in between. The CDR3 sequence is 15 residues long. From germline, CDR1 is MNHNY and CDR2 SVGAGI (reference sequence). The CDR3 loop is CASSPRQNSNQPQHF. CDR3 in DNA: TGTGCCAGCAGTCCTAGACAGAATAGCAATCAGCCCCAGCATTTT.

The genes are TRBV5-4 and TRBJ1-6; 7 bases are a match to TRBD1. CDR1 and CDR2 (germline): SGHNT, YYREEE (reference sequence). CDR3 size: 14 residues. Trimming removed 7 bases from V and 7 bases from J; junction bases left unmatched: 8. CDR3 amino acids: CASRRDSVNSPLHF. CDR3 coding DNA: TGTGCCAGCCGGAGGGACAGCGTGAATTCACCCCTCCACTTT. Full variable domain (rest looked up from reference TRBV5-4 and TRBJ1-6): ETGVTQSPTHLIKTRGQQVTLRCSSQSGHNTVSWYQQALGQGPQFIFQYYREEENGRGNFPPRFSGLQFPNYSSELNVNALELDDSALYLCASRRDSVNSPLHFGNGTRLTVT.

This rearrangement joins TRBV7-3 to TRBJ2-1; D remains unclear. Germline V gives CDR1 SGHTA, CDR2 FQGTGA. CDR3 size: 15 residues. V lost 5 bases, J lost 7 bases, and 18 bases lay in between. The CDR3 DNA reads TGTGCCAGCAGCGATGGGCTGCGCCCAGCTAATGAGCAGTTCTTC. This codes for CASSDGLRPANEQFF.

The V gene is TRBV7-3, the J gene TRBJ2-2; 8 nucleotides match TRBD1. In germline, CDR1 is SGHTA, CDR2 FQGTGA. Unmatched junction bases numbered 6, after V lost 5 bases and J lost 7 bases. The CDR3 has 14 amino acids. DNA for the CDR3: TGTGCCAGCAGCCCTGACAGGGGTGGCGGGGAGCTGTTTTTT. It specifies CASSPDRGGGELFF. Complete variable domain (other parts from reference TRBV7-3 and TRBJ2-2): GAGVSQTPSNKVTEKGKYVELRCDPISGHTALYWYRQSLGQGPEFLIYFQGTGAADDSGLPNDRFFAVRPEGSVSTLKIQRTERGDSAVYLCASSPDRGGGELFFGEGSRLTVL.

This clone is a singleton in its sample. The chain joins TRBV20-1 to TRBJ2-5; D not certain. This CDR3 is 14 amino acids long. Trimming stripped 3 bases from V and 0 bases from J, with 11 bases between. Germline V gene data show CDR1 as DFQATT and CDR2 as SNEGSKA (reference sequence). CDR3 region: CSASTLTHQETQYF. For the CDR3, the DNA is TGCAGTGCTAGTACCCTGACACACCAAGAGACCCAGTACTTC.

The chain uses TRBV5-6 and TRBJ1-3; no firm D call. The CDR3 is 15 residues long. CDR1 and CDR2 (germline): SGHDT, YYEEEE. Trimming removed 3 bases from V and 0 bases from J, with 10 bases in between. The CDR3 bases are TGTGCCAGCAGCTCGGGGTTAATCTCTGGAAACACCATATATTTT. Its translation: CASSSGLISGNTIYF. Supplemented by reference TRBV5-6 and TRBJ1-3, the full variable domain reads DAGVTQSPTHLIKTRGQQVTLRCSPKSGHDTVSWYQQALGQGPQFIFQYYEEEERQRGNFPDRFSGHQFPNYSSELNVNALLLGDSALYLCASSSGLISGNTIYFGEGSWLTVV.

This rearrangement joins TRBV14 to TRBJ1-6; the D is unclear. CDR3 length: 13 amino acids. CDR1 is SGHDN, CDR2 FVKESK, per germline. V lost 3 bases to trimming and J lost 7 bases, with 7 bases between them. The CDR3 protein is CASSQAENSPLHF. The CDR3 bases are TGTGCCAGCAGCCAGGCGGAGAATTCACCCCTCCACTTT.

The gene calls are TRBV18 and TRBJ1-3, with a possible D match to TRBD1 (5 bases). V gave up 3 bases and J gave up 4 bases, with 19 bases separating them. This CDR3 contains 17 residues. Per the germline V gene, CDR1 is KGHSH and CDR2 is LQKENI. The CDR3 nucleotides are TGTGCCAGCTCACCCGGGGCCACAACAGCGGGAGGAAACACCATATATTTT. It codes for CASSPGATTAGGNTIYF.